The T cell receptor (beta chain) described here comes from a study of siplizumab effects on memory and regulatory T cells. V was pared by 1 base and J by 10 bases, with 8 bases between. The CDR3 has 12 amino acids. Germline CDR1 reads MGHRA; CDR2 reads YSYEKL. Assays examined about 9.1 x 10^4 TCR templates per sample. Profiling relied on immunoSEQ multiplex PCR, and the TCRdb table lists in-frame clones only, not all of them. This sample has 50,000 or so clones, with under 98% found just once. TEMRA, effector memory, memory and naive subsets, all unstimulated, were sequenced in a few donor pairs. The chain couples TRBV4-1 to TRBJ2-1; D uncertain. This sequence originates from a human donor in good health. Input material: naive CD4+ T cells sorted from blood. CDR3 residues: CASSQVAREQFF. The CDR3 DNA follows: TGCGCCAGCAGCCAAGTCGCCAGGGAGCAGTTCTTC.